A single sample is the source of the 17 T cell receptor beta chains below, sequenced in a study of shared clonotypes between healthy human individuals. Repertoires were generated with immunoSEQ multiplex PCR, while TCRdb's copy carries only in-frame clones and drops some. The sample lists some 2 million clones; over 85% were seen once. Sequenced sample: naive CD4+ T cells sorted from blood. Subset here: CD45RA+ positively selected. The receptors were gathered from a man aged 18 to 30 in good health.

The chain recombines TRBV7-9 with TRBJ2-5; D is possibly TRBD2 (6 bases). The germline V and J ends were trimmed by 7 bases and 7 bases, with 19 bases remaining between them. Germline assignment: CDR1 SEHNR and CDR2 FQNEAQ (reference sequence). The CDR3 extends over 14 amino acids. The CDR3 nucleotides read TGTGCCAGCACCTTCTCAGGAGGGAAATGGACCCAGTACTTC. Encoded protein: CASTFSGGKWTQYF.

The chain is built from TRBV7-2 and TRBJ1-1; a weak D match, TRBD1 (6 bases). Germline-derived CDR1 and CDR2 are SGHTA and FQGNSA. Trimming shortened V by 6 bases and J by 5 bases, and 16 bases separated the two germline ends. This CDR3 comprises 14 residues. CDR3 protein: CASRQGGRETEAFF. CDR3 coding DNA: TGTGCCAGCAGACAAGGGGGGCGAGAAACTGAAGCTTTCTTT.

J is TRBJ1-1 and V is TRBV6-5; perhaps TRBD1 as D (5 bases). This CDR3 has 13 amino acids. The V end was cut by 5 bases, the J end by 4 bases, with 11 bases between. Germline CDR1 and CDR2: MNHEY and SVGAGI. The CDR3 loop reads CASSARVGTEAFF. CDR3 nucleotide sequence: TGTGCCAGCAGTGCCAGGGTGGGCACTGAAGCTTTCTTT.

The rearrangement uses TRBV4-3 and TRBJ2-3, with D perhaps TRBD1 or TRBD2 (5 bases each). V shed 1 base and J shed 4 bases, with 15 bases lying between them. Germline V CDR1 and CDR2: LGHNA, YSLEER. The CDR3 has 16 residues. CDR3 bases: TGCGCCAGCAGCCAAGTAAGAGGGGCTAGGGCAGATACGCAGTATTTT. Translation: CASSQVRGARADTQYF.

As regards this clone: One end of the junction is discordant with germline, which a read error may explain. J is TRBJ2-7 and V is TRBV9; no definite D call. This CDR3 spans 12 amino acids. The germline CDR1 and CDR2 sequences are SGDLS and YYNGEE. CDR3 protein: CANSVDGYEQYF. The DNA of the CDR3 is TGTGCCAACAGCGTAGATGGATACGAGCAGTACTTC.

Turning to this clone: A much larger clone lies one base from this, so it may be a read error. This CDR3 is also generated by other DNA sequences in the sample. The rearrangement uses TRBV6-1 and TRBJ2-7; D not resolved. The CDR3 covers 12 residues. Trimming removed 2 bases from V and 0 bases from J, with 2 bases in between. Germline lookup yields CDR1 MNHNS and CDR2 SASEGT. CDR3 amino acids: CASSESSYEQYF. The CDR3 nucleotides are TGTGCCAGCAGTGAAAGCTCCTACGAGCAGTACTTC.

The chain uses TRBV19 and TRBJ2-7; 7 nucleotides line up with TRBD1. The germline CDR1 and CDR2 sequences are LNHDA and SQIVND (reference sequence). CDR3 length: 12 residues. The V and J ends lost 4 bases and 7 bases, in that order; junction bases with no gene match: 4. The CDR3 coding sequence is TGTGCCAGTAGTACACAGGGGAGAGAGCAGTACTTC. Amino acids: CASSTQGREQYF.

The chain recombines TRBV4-1 with TRBJ2-7, with 11 bases matching TRBD1. The CDR3 is 15 amino acids. Germline trimming cut 0 bases from V and 3 bases from J; bases unmatched to any gene: 1. Looked up from germline, CDR1 is MGHRA and CDR2 is YSYEKL. CDR3 nucleotides: TGCGCCAGCAGCCAAGAGGGACAGGGGGACTACGAGCAGTACTTC. Protein sequence: CASSQEGQGDYEQYF.

The chain has TRBV6-5 and TRBJ2-3, with unresolved D. Trimming cost V 0 bases and J 0 bases, with 10 bases left between them. Germline V gene data show CDR1 as MNHEY and CDR2 as SVGAGI. This CDR3 is built from 16 residues. CDR3 coding DNA: TGTGCCAGCAGTTACTCGAGGACCCTGAGCACAGATACGCAGTATTTT. Protein product: CASSYSRTLSTDTQYF.

This clone was found many times. CDR3 sequence (DNA): TGCGCCAGCAGCTTGGAGCCTAGCGGACTAACCTACGAGCAGTACTTC. It is translated as CASSLEPSGLTYEQYF. The V call is TRBV5-1, the J call TRBJ2-7; 7 bases match TRBD2. CDR3 length equals 16 residues. The germline V gene encodes CDR1 SGHRS and CDR2 YFSETQ. The J segment lost 2 bases and the V segment lost 0 bases, leaving 8 bases of the junction unmatched.

This rearrangement joins TRBV14 to TRBJ1-4, with D possibly being TRBD1 (5 bases). Per germline, CDR1 SGHDN and CDR2 FVKESK. The CDR3 is 17 amino acids. V was clipped by 0 bases and J by 4 bases, with 15 bases between them. CDR3 bases: TGTGCCAGCAGCCAAGATTCGCGGGCAGGGTTTAATGAAAAACTGTTTTTT. It translates to CASSQDSRAGFNEKLFF.

The chain uses TRBV18 and TRBJ2-7; D perhaps matches TRBD1 (5 bases). The germline gives CDR1 KGHSH, CDR2 LQKENI. V lost 4 bases to trimming and J lost 5 bases, with 15 bases between them. This CDR3 is built from 14 residues. CDR3 coding DNA: TGTGCCAGCTCACTTGTCAGGGCGCCAGACGAGCAGTACTTC. It codes for CASSLVRAPDEQYF.

As for this clone: This specimen includes other DNA sequences encoding the same CDR3. V usage is TRBV28 and J usage is TRBJ1-2; a weak D match, TRBD1 (6 bases). Per the germline V gene, CDR1 is MDHEN and CDR2 is SYDVKM. The ends were cut back, 3 bases at V and 2 bases at J, with 10 bases in the middle. The CDR3 runs to 14 residues. CDR3 loop: CASSFSGGNYGYTF. The CDR3 DNA sequence: TGTGCCAGCAGTTTCTCCGGGGGCAACTATGGCTACACCTTC.

Ten or more counts support this clone. Other nucleotide sequences from this sample produce the same CDR3. The chain links TRBV18 to TRBJ1-5; no definite D call. CDR1 is KGHSH, CDR2 LQKENI, per germline. The CDR3 spans 13 residues. The germline V and J ends were trimmed by 3 bases and 5 bases, with 8 bases remaining between them. CDR3 sequence: CASSPGVDQPQHF. The CDR3 DNA is TGTGCCAGCTCACCCGGCGTCGATCAGCCCCAGCATTTT.

The chain combines TRBV19 with TRBJ2-6; perhaps D is TRBD1 or TRBD2 (5 bases each). Trimming removed 6 bases at V and 2 bases at J, with 17 bases between. CDR1 is LNHDA and CDR2 is SQIVND in the germline V gene (reference sequence). CDR3 length: 17 residues. CDR3 sequence reads: CASRLGPYRAGANVLTF. CDR3 bases: TGTGCCAGTAGGTTGGGACCGTATAGAGCTGGGGCCAACGTCCTGACTTTC.

This clone appeared once. CDR3 sequence reads: CASSSGLTGSTDTQYF. CDR3 DNA: TGCGCCAGCAGCTCAGGCTTGACAGGGAGCACAGATACGCAGTATTTT. The chain combines TRBV5-1 with TRBJ2-3, with 7 bases that match TRBD1. CDR3 length equals 16 residues. CDR1 and CDR2 (germline): SGHRS, YFSETQ. V trimming: 3 bases; J trimming: 0 bases; junction bases outside the gene matches: 7.

The chain carries TRBV4-2 and TRBJ1-2, with TRBD1 identical over 10 bases. CDR1 is LGHNA, CDR2 YNFKEQ, per germline. J lost 8 bases, V lost 4 bases, and 10 bases had no gene match. This CDR3 is 15 amino acids long. The DNA of the CDR3 is TGTGCCAGCAGCCTCGACCGGGACAGGGGTGGAGGCTACACCTTC. As protein: CASSLDRDRGGGYTF.